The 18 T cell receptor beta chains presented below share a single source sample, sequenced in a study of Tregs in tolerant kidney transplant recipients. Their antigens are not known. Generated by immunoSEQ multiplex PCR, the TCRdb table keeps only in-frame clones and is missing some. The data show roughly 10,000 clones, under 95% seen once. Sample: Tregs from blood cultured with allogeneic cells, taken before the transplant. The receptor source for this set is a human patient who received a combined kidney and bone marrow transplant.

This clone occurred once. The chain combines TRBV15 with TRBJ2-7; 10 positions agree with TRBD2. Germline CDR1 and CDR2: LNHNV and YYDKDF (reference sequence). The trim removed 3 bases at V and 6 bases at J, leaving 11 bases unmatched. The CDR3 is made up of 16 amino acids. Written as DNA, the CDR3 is TGTGCCACCAGCAGGGAGCTAGCGGGAGCTGGGGGCGAGCAGTACTTC. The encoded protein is CATSRELAGAGGEQYF.

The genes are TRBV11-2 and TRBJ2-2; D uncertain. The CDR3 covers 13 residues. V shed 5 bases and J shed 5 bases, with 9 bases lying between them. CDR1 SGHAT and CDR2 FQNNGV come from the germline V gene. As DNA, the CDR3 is TGTGCCAGCAGCCCCTTCCGGACCGGGGAGCTGTTTTTT. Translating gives CASSPFRTGELFF.

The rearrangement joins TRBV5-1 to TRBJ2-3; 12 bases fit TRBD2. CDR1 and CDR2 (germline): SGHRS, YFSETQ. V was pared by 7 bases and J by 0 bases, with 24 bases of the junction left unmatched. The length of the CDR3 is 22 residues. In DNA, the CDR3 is TGCGCCAGCCGGACTGGGGAGGGCCCTCGGACTAGCGGGGAGGCGAGCACAGATACGCAGTATTTT. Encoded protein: CASRTGEGPRTSGEASTDTQYF.

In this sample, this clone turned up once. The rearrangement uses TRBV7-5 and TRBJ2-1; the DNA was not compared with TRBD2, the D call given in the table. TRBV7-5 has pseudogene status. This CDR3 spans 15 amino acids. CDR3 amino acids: CVRSKGLAGENEQFF. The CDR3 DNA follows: TGTGTCAGAAGCAAGGGACTAGCGGGAGAGAATGAGCAGTTCTTC.

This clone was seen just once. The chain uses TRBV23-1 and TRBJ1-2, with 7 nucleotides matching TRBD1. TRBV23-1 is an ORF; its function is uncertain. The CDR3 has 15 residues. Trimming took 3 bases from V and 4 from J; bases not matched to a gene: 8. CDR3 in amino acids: CASSHPDNRGYGYTF. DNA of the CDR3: TGCGCCAGCAGTCATCCGGATAACAGGGGCTATGGCTACACCTTC.

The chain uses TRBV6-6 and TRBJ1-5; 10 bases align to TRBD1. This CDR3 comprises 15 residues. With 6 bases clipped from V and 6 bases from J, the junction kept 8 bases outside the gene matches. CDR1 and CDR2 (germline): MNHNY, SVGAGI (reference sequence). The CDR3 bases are TGTGCCAGCAGATACGGACAGGGGGGTGGTCAGCCCCAGCATTTT. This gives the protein CASRYGQGGGQPQHF.

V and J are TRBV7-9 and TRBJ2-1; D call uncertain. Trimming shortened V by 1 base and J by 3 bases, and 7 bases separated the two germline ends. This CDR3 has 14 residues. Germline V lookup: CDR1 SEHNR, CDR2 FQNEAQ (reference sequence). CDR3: CASSLGWVYNEQFF. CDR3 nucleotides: TGTGCCAGCAGCTTAGGGTGGGTCTACAATGAGCAGTTCTTC.

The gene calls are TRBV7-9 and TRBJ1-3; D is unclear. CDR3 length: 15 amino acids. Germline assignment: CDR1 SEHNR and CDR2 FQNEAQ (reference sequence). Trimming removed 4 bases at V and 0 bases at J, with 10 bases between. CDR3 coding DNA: TGTGCCAGCAGCTCCGGACTGAGCTCTGGAAACACCATATATTTT. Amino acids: CASSSGLSSGNTIYF.

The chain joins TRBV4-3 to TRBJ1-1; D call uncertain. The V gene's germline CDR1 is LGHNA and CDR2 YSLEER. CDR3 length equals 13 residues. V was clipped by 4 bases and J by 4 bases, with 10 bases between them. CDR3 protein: CASSPKTSTEAFF. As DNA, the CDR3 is TGCGCCAGCAGCCCCAAGACAAGCACTGAAGCTTTCTTT.

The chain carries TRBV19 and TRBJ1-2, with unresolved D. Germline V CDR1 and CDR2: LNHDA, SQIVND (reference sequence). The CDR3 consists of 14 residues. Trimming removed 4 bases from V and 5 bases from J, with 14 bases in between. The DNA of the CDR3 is TGTGCCAGTAGTAAGGACTCAAGAAGGTATGGCTACACCTTC. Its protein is CASSKDSRRYGYTF.

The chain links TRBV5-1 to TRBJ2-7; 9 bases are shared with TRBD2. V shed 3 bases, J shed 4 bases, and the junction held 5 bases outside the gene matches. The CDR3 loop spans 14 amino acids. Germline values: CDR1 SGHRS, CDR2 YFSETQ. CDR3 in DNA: TGCGCCAGCAGCTCTACAGCGGGGGGTTACGAGCAGTACTTC. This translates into CASSSTAGGYEQYF.

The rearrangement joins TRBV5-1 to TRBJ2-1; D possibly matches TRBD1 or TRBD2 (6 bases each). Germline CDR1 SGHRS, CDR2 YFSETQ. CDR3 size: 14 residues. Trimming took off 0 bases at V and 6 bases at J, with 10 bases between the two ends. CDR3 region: CASSLDREVNEQFF. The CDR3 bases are TGCGCCAGCAGCTTGGACAGGGAGGTCAATGAGCAGTTCTTC.

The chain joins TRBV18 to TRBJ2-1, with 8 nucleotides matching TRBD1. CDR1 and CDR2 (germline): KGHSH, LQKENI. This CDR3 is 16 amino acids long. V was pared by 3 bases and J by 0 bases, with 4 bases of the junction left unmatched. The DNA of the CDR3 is TGTGCCAGCTCACCTAGGACAGGGCTCTCCTACAATGAGCAGTTCTTC. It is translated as CASSPRTGLSYNEQFF.

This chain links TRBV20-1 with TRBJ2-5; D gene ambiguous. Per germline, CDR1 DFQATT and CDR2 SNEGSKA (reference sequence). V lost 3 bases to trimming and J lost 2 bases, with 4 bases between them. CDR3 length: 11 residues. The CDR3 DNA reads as TGCAGTGCTAGCGAGCAAGAGACCCAGTACTTC. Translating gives CSASEQETQYF.

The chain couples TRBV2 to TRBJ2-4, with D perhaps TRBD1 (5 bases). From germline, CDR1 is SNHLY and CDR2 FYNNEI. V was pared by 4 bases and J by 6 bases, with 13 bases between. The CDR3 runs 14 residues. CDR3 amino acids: CASSVQVDLNIQYF. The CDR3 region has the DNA TGTGCCAGCAGTGTACAGGTGGACCTAAACATTCAGTACTTC.

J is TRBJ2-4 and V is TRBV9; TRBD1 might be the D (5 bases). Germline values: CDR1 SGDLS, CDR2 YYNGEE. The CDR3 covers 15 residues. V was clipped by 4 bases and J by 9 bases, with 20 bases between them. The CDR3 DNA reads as TGTGCCAGCAGCCCTTGGGTGGGGCCAAGTAGCATTCAGTACTTC. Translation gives CASSPWVGPSSIQYF.

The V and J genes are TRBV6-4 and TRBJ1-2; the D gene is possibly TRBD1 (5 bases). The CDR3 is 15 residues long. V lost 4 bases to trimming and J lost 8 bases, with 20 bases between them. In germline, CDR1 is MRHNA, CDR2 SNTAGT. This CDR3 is CASSGWRDPKDGYTF. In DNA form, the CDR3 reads TGTGCCAGCAGTGGTTGGCGGGACCCTAAGGACGGCTACACCTTC.

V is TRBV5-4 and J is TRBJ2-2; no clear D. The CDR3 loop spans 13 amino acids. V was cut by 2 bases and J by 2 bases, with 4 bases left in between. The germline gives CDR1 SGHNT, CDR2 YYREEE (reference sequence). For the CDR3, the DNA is TGTGCCAGCAGCTTCCATAACACCGGGGAGCTGTTTTTT. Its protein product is CASSFHNTGELFF.